These T cell receptor beta chains were read from a single sample in a study of technical replicates of blood from several donors. TCRdb's copy holds only in-frame clones and misses some; the assay was immunoSEQ multiplex PCR. Found here are 13,000 to 15,000 clones, about four fifths of them singletons; the top ten hold about a tenth. Material: PBMCs. These receptor sequences come from a human donor in good health. CDR3s include the opening cysteine and the closing phenylalanine or tryptophan. Fields, in order: CDR3 length, clone size, V gene, J gene, D gene, CDR3 protein, CDR3 DNA. D genes are given only for firm matches. Not every row has a clone size; where given, it reads once, few, many or a size class.

>15|once|TRBV19|TRBJ1-5|-
CASSIRQGSDQPQHF
TGTGCCAGTAGTATAAGGCAGGGGTCCGATCAGCCCCAGCATTTT
>12|-|TRBV7-2|TRBJ2-5|-
CASSTGRETQYF
TGTGCCAGCAGTACAGGGCGGGAGACCCAGTACTTC
>14|few|TRBV5-1|TRBJ1-1|-
CASSFPQSGTEAFF
TGCGCCAGCAGCTTCCCACAGTCGGGGACTGAAGCTTTCTTT
>14|-|TRBV7-9|TRBJ2-1|TRBD2
CASSPPGAGNEQFF
TGTGCCAGCAGCCCCCCGGGAGCGGGAAATGAGCAGTTCTTC
>13|-|TRBV18|TRBJ2-5|-
CASSPGVQETQYF
TGTGCCAGCTCACCCGGGGTTCAAGAGACCCAGTACTTC
>15|-|TRBV2|TRBJ2-7|TRBD2
CASSALAGGLGEQYF
TGTGCCAGCAGTGCGCTAGCGGGAGGGTTAGGGGAGCAGTACTTC
>15|-|TRBV5-1|TRBJ1-2|TRBD1
CASSKGQGESGGYTF
TGCGCCAGCAGCAAGGGACAGGGGGAGTCTGGTGGCTACACCTTC
>16|once|TRBV7-9|TRBJ2-7|TRBD1
CASSQDRGQGIHEQYF
TGTGCCAGCAGCCAGGACAGGGGACAGGGGATCCACGAGCAGTACTTC
>15|-|TRBV5-1|TRBJ2-3|TRBD2
CASSPTSGPGTTQYF
TGCGCCAGCAGCCCCACTAGCGGGCCGGGCACTACGCAGTATTTT
>16|-|TRBV28|TRBJ2-7|TRBD1
CASCLPRTGGSYEQYF
TGTGCCAGCTGCCTGCCGAGGACAGGGGGGTCCTACGAGCAGTACTTC
>12|-|TRBV7-2|TRBJ1-2|TRBD1
CASSDRDRGYTF
TGTGCCAGCAGCGACCGGGACAGGGGATACACCTTC
>14|once|TRBV19|TRBJ1-5|TRBD1
CATATGGEGQPQHF
TGTGCCACCGCGACAGGGGGCGAGGGTCAGCCCCAGCATTTT
>13|-|TRBV28|TRBJ1-2|-
CASRPRQDYGYTF
TGTGCCAGCCGACCCAGACAGGACTATGGCTACACCTTC
>15|-|TRBV18|TRBJ1-3|-
CASSPPGTPGNTIYF
TGTGCCAGCTCACCACCAGGGACACCAGGAAACACCATATATTTT
>13|-|TRBV14|TRBJ1-2|-
CASSQVYSYGYTF
TGTGCCAGCAGCCAAGTATATAGCTATGGCTACACCTTC
>11|-|TRBV30|TRBJ2-5|-
CAWSVSETQYF
TGTGCCTGGAGTGTAAGCGAGACCCAGTACTTC
>14|-|TRBV29-1|TRBJ2-1|-
CSGLGSSSYNEQFF
TGCAGCGGTCTAGGATCCAGCTCCTACAATGAGCAGTTCTTC
>16|-|TRBV28|TRBJ2-6|-
CASSLFESSGANVLTF
TGTGCCAGCAGTTTATTTGAGAGCTCTGGGGCCAACGTCCTGACTTTC
>14|-|TRBV15|TRBJ1-3|TRBD1
CATSRTGLGNTIYF
TGTGCCACCAGCAGGACAGGGCTCGGAAACACCATATATTTT
>17|-|TRBV19|TRBJ2-3|TRBD2
CASSPPRLAGSTDTQYF
TGTGCCAGTAGTCCGCCCCGACTAGCGGGATCGACAGATACGCAGTATTTT
>16|-|TRBV5-1|TRBJ2-3|TRBD2
CASSLMAGGTTDTQYF
TGCGCCAGCAGCTTGATGGCGGGAGGTACCACAGATACGCAGTATTTT
>14|-|TRBV7-3|TRBJ2-1|TRBD1
CASSAGQGWDEQFF
TGTGCCAGCAGCGCCGGACAGGGGTGGGATGAGCAGTTCTTC
>14|-|TRBV5-1|TRBJ2-5|-
CASSLNAGEETQYF
TGCGCCAGCAGCTTAAACGCAGGGGAAGAGACCCAGTACTTC
>17|-|TRBV19|TRBJ2-5|TRBD2
CASSISTSGNLGETQYF
TGTGCCAGTAGTATAAGTACTAGCGGGAACCTGGGGGAGACCCAGTACTTC
>19|-|TRBV11-2|TRBJ2-1|TRBD2
CASSLSPLAGGLSYNEQFF
TGTGCCAGCAGCTTATCCCCTCTAGCGGGAGGACTCTCCTACAATGAGCAGTTCTTC
>15|-|TRBV19|TRBJ1-5|TRBD1
CASSGQGLRNQPQHF
TGTGCCAGTAGTGGACAGGGTTTACGCAATCAGCCCCAGCATTTT
>14|-|TRBV7-9|TRBJ1-1|-
CASSLETGNTEAFF
TGTGCCAGCAGCTTAGAGACAGGGAACACTGAAGCTTTCTTT
>15|once|TRBV4-1|TRBJ2-7|TRBD1
CASSQGQGALYEQYF
TGCGCCAGCAGCCAAGGACAGGGGGCCCTCTACGAGCAGTACTTC
>15|-|TRBV28|TRBJ2-2|-
CATSPGQSNTGELFF
TGTGCCACCTCTCCCGGACAGAGTAACACCGGGGAGCTGTTTTTT
>13|once|TRBV27|TRBJ1-1|-
CASSYDRNTEAFF
TGTGCCAGCAGTTACGACAGGAACACTGAAGCTTTCTTT
>14|-|TRBV6-5|TRBJ2-1|-
CASAIGSSYNEQFF
TGTGCCAGCGCCATCGGGAGCTCCTACAATGAGCAGTTCTTC
>15|-|TRBV10-2|TRBJ2-1|-
CASSEYVGGYNEQFF
TGCGCCAGCAGTGAGTACGTGGGGGGCTACAATGAGCAGTTCTTC
>15|-|TRBV6-4|TRBJ2-1|-
CASSEGQGSYNEQFF
TGTGCCAGCAGTGAAGGCCAGGGCTCCTACAATGAGCAGTTCTTC
>19|-|TRBV5-1|TRBJ2-7|TRBD2
CASSLDGSSGRNTNGEQYF
TGCGCCAGCAGCTTGGATGGGTCTAGCGGGCGGAATACTAACGGGGAGCAGTACTTC
>15|-|TRBV6-6|TRBJ2-7|TRBD2
CASSPSGLAGAEQYF
TGTGCCAGCAGCCCCTCCGGACTAGCGGGAGCCGAGCAGTACTTC
>14|medium-sized|TRBV7-9|TRBJ1-1|-
CASSLVSFPTEAFF
TGTGCCAGCAGCTTAGTCAGTTTCCCCACTGAAGCTTTCTTT
>15|-|TRBV9|TRBJ2-5|-
CASSVGLGVEETQYF
TGTGCCAGCAGCGTAGGTTTAGGGGTAGAGGAGACCCAGTACTTC
>14|few|TRBV5-1|TRBJ1-1|TRBD1
CASSLGTANTEAFF
TGCGCCAGCAGCTTAGGGACAGCGAACACTGAAGCTTTCTTT
>14|once|TRBV29-1|TRBJ1-4|TRBD1
CSVFGQGVGEKLFF
TGCAGCGTTTTTGGACAGGGTGTAGGAGAAAAACTGTTTTTT
>13|-|TRBV19|TRBJ2-1|-
CASSPQGFDEQFF
TGTGCCAGTAGCCCGCAGGGGTTCGATGAGCAGTTCTTC
>19|-|TRBV5-1|TRBJ1-1|TRBD1
CASSLVQGQGVGKHTEAFF
TGCGCCAGCAGCTTGGTCCAAGGACAGGGGGTTGGGAAGCACACTGAAGCTTTCTTT